The sequence of this TCR beta chain was determined in a study of cytomegalovirus exposure and HLA in healthy donors. Details on this clone: The antigen is unknown.

It was with 60 Vbeta and 13 Jbeta primers that the PCR ran. Assay used: immunoSEQ multiplex PCR; TCRdb lists only in-frame clones, some missing. There are about 150,000 clones in the sample; around 82% occur only once, and under 8% lies in the top ten. With 5 bases clipped from V and 8 bases from J, the junction kept 7 bases outside the gene matches. The CDR3 extends over 14 amino acids. The germline V gene encodes CDR1 SNHLY and CDR2 FYNNEI. Whole-study results and caveats: When a later analysis was performed, an Asian-associated ancestry cluster reportedly had fewer N-insertions than the roughly 640-donor mean. Many donors shared some public TCRs, even though most TCR sequences were rare.

The source material was PBMCs. The clonotype originates from a woman aged 50 to 60 in good health and CMV-seropositive. The V gene is TRBV2, the J gene TRBJ1-4; 8 bases match TRBD1. Written as DNA, the CDR3 is TGTGCCAGCAGTCTGACAGGGGCAGGCGAAAAACTGTTTTTT. Its protein product is CASSLTGAGEKLFF.